These T cell receptor beta chains were read from a single sample in a study of blood T cell repertoires in COVID-19. TCRdb's table, derived via immunoSEQ multiplex PCR, lists solely in-frame clones and lacks some. In the table there are under 300,000 clones, over 70% of which are singletons. Sequencing used peripheral blood. These receptors all come from a woman aged 80 or over with acute or convalescent COVID-19. The CDR3 runs from the conserved cysteine through the conserved F or W. The D gene is left open where the match is weak. Not all rows give a size; the values are once, few, many and, for expanded clones, a class.

size	D	J	V	CDR3	DNA
once	TRBD1	TRBJ1-5	TRBV7-2	CASSFTGGRRPQHF	TGTGCCAGCAGCTTTACAGGGGGAAGAAGGCCCCAGCATTTT
.	TRBD1	TRBJ2-5	TRBV18	CASSPPGGVETQYF	TGTGCCAGCTCGCCCCCAGGGGGCGTAGAGACCCAGTACTTC
.	TRBD1	TRBJ1-3	TRBV5-1	CASQTGSSGNTIYF	TGCGCCAGCCAGACAGGGTCCTCTGGAAACACCATATATTTT
.	TRBD1	TRBJ1-2	TRBV7-9	CASSLDRGRGYTF	TGTGCCAGCAGCTTAGACAGGGGAAGAGGCTACACCTTC
once	TRBD1	TRBJ1-2	TRBV6-2/TRBV6-3	CASSYWKQGANGYTF	TGTGCCAGCAGTTACTGGAAGCAGGGGGCGAATGGCTACACCTTC
.	TRBD2	TRBJ2-3	TRBV3-1/TRBV3-2	CASSPGLAGAADTQYF	TGTGCCAGCAGCCCGGGACTAGCGGGAGCCGCAGATACGCAGTATTTT
.	TRBD2	TRBJ2-5	TRBV7-8	CASSLRRTGGQGETQYF	TGTGCCAGCAGCTTAAGGCGAACGGGGGGGCAGGGGGAGACCCAGTACTTC
few	.	TRBJ2-3	TRBV7-9	CASSLSGAADTQYF	TGTGCCAGCAGCTTAAGTGGAGCGGCAGATACGCAGTATTTT
few	TRBD1	TRBJ1-4	TRBV19	CASSNRDRGEFIEKLFF	TGTGCCAGTAGTAACCGGGACAGGGGAGAATTTATTGAAAAACTGTTTTTT
.	.	TRBJ2-7	TRBV14	CASSQWFWRTADYEQYF	TGTGCCAGCAGCCAATGGTTTTGGAGGACGGCCGACTACGAGCAGTACTTC
few	TRBD2	TRBJ2-7	TRBV5-1	CASSDPSGSLEQYF	TGCGCCAGCAGCGACCCTAGCGGGAGCCTCGAGCAGTACTTC
.	TRBD1	TRBJ2-5	TRBV5-1	CASSRGTGGEETQYF	TGCGCCAGCAGCCGAGGGACAGGGGGTGAAGAGACCCAGTACTTC
.	TRBD1	TRBJ1-1	TRBV5-1	CASSSSAQGAVSTEAFF	TGCGCCAGCAGCTCCAGCGCACAGGGGGCGGTGAGTACTGAAGCTTTCTTT
.	.	TRBJ2-2	TRBV18	CASSPYTAANTGELFF	TGTGCCAGCTCGCCCTATACAGCAGCGAACACCGGGGAGCTGTTTTTT
.	TRBD1	TRBJ1-1	TRBV6-5	CASSWGQEAFF	TGTGCCAGCAGTTGGGGACAGGAGGCTTTCTTT
.	.	TRBJ1-5	TRBV30	CAWSVQRTVNSNQPQHF	TGTGCCTGGAGTGTACAGAGGACAGTGAATAGCAATCAGCCCCAGCATTTT
.	TRBD1	TRBJ2-1	TRBV19	CASSRTGRSNEQFF	TGTGCCAGTAGCCGGACAGGGCGATCCAATGAGCAGTTCTTC
.	TRBD2	TRBJ2-1	TRBV4-3	CASSQRKVQRGGYNEQFF	TGCGCCAGCAGCCAACGAAAGGTCCAGCGGGGGGGCTACAATGAGCAGTTCTTC
.	.	TRBJ2-1	TRBV3-1/TRBV3-2	CASSQVGGNEQFF	TGTGCCAGCAGCCAAGTGGGGGGCAATGAGCAGTTCTTC
.	.	TRBJ2-5	TRBV15	CATSRDWDKQETQYF	TGTGCCACCAGCAGAGATTGGGACAAACAAGAGACCCAGTACTTC
.	TRBD1	TRBJ1-2	TRBV12-3/TRBV12-4	CASSLLTGAGYTF	TGTGCCAGCAGTTTACTGACAGGGGCTGGCTACACCTTC
.	TRBD1	TRBJ1-1	TRBV18	CASSLGQGVTEAFF	TGTGCCAGCTCACTGGGACAGGGGGTTACTGAAGCTTTCTTT
.	TRBD1	TRBJ1-5	TRBV7-9	CASSTTGGANQPQHF	TGTGCCAGCAGCACGACAGGGGGTGCCAATCAGCCCCAGCATTTT
.	TRBD1	TRBJ2-5	TRBV11-3	CASSFDRVGTQYF	TGTGCCAGCAGCTTCGACAGGGTCGGGACCCAGTACTTC
.	TRBD1	TRBJ1-2	TRBV3-1/TRBV3-2	CASSQDTRQGIGGYTF	TGTGCCAGCAGCCAAGATACTCGACAGGGGATAGGTGGCTACACCTTC
few	.	TRBJ1-6	TRBV11-2	CASCRGDSARSPLHF	TGTGCCAGCTGTAGAGGGGACTCCGCCCGGTCACCCCTCCACTTT
.	.	TRBJ2-6	TRBV19	CASRDTGSGANVLTF	TGTGCCAGTAGGGATACAGGTAGTGGGGCCAACGTCCTGACTTTC
.	TRBD2	TRBJ2-5	TRBV20-1	CSAIRGAQYF	TGCAGTGCTATACGGGGGGCCCAGTACTTC
.	TRBD1	TRBJ1-4	TRBV5-4	CAIEAGQGAGTNEKLFF	TGTGCCATCGAGGCGGGACAGGGGGCTGGGACTAATGAAAAACTGTTTTTT
few	TRBD2	TRBJ2-4	TRBV19	CASSVRTSGRVVIQYF	TGTGCCAGTAGTGTTAGGACTAGCGGGAGAGTAGTCATTCAGTACTTC
.	.	TRBJ1-3	TRBV19	CASSMTGLSGNTIYF	TGTGCCAGTAGTATGACCGGGTTGTCTGGAAACACCATATATTTT
.	.	TRBJ2-5	TRBV20-1	CSASPRLPGRGETQYF	TGCAGTGCTAGTCCGAGACTCCCAGGAAGAGGGGAGACCCAGTACTTC
.	TRBD2	TRBJ2-1	TRBV10-1	CASSADGLAGADEQFF	TGCGCCAGCAGCGCCGATGGGCTAGCGGGGGCGGATGAGCAGTTCTTC
.	.	TRBJ1-6	TRBV5-8	CASSLVSAGTAPLHF	TGTGCCAGCAGCTTGGTATCGGCAGGAACCGCACCCCTCCACTTT
.	.	TRBJ2-2	TRBV2	CASKNQDVNTGELFF	TGTGCCAGCAAGAATCAGGATGTAAACACCGGGGAGCTGTTTTTT
.	.	TRBJ2-7	TRBV2	CASMGISGSEQYF	TGTGCCAGCATGGGTATCAGCGGCTCCGAGCAGTACTTC
once	TRBD1	TRBJ2-2	TRBV27	CASSLSYRQGTNTGELFF	TGTGCCAGCAGTTTATCCTACCGACAGGGAACGAACACCGGGGAGCTGTTTTTT
.	.	TRBJ1-2	TRBV9	CASSVVGGLGYGYTF	TGTGCCAGCAGCGTAGTCGGGGGGCTGGGCTATGGCTACACCTTC
.	.	TRBJ1-4	TRBV27	CASSQQAATNEKLFF	TGTGCCAGCAGTCAGCAGGCTGCAACTAATGAAAAACTGTTTTTT
.	.	TRBJ1-5	TRBV19	CASSPLQGVDQPQHF	TGTGCCAGTAGTCCCCTACAGGGTGTGGATCAGCCCCAGCATTTT
.	.	TRBJ1-1	TRBV30	CAWIPFGGTEAFF	TGTGCCTGGATCCCCTTCGGAGGCACTGAAGCTTTCTTT
.	TRBD1	TRBJ1-4	TRBV6-5	CASSYFRTGGNEKLFF	TGTGCCAGCAGTTACTTCCGGACAGGGGGGAATGAAAAACTGTTTTTT
.	TRBD1	TRBJ1-3	TRBV13	CASSSGQAGNTIYF	TGTGCCAGCAGCTCGGGACAGGCTGGAAACACCATATATTTT
.	TRBD1	TRBJ2-3	TRBV9	CASSTRTGGRSTDTQYF	TGTGCCAGCAGCACCAGGACAGGGGGACGTAGCACAGATACGCAGTATTTT
.	.	TRBJ1-1	TRBV3-1/TRBV3-2	CASSQARSRAFF	TGTGCCAGCAGCCAAGCTAGATCTAGGGCTTTCTTT
.	.	TRBJ2-7	TRBV5-1	CASSSGGYEQYF	TGCGCCAGCAGCTCCGGGGGCTACGAGCAGTACTTC
.	.	TRBJ2-2	TRBV6-6	CASSGSGTLNTGELFF	TGTGCCAGCAGTGGCTCCGGGACTCTGAACACCGGGGAGCTGTTTTTT
.	TRBD1	TRBJ1-4	TRBV7-6	CASSFAPGQVATNEKLFF	TGTGCCAGCAGCTTTGCTCCGGGACAGGTTGCAACTAATGAAAAACTGTTTTTT
.	.	TRBJ2-2	TRBV11-2	CASSGITGTGELFF	TGTGCCAGCAGCGGCATTACCGGGACCGGGGAGCTGTTTTTT